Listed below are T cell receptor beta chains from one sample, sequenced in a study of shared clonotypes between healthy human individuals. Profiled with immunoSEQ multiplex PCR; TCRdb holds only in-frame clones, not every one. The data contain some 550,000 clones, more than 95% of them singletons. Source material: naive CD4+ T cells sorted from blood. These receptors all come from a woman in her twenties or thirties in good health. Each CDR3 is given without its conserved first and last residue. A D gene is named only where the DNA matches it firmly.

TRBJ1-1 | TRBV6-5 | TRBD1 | ASSSGQQENTEAF
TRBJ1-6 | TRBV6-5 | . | ASKWDTAMSPLH
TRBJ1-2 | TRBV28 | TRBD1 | ASSHSTGGLYRYT
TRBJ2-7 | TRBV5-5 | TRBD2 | ASSLTSGAYEQY
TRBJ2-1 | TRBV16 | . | ASSRHLYNEQF
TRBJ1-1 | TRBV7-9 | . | ASIEAASAEAF
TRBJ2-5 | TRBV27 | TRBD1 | ASSLPPGTGQETQY
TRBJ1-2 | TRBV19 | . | ASSTIPDSNLVFGYT
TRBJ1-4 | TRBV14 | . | ASSQGRPWGEKLF
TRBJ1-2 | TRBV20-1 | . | SAPQGPGYT
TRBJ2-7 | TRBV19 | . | ASSPPDTHEQY
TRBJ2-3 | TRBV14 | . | ASSSRQASTDTQY